Listed below are T cell receptor beta chains from one sample, sequenced in a study of blood T cell repertoires in COVID-19. TCRdb's table, derived via immunoSEQ multiplex PCR, lists solely in-frame clones and lacks some. Among some 95,000 clones, roughly nine tenths were seen once, and the ten largest hold about 4.2%. Sequencing used peripheral blood. The receptors stem from a man between 70 and 80 years old with acute or convalescent COVID-19. Both conserved end residues are part of each CDR3. The D gene is left open where the match is weak. Expanded clones are given a class, and other clones once, few, many or no size at all.

cdr3_length,d_call,v_call,j_call,clone_size,cdr3_aa,cdr3_nt
13,.,TRBV4-1,TRBJ1-5,.,CASSQLPPSPQHF,TGCGCCAGCAGCCAACTCCCCCCAAGCCCCCAGCATTTT
16,TRBD2,TRBV5-1,TRBJ2-3,.,CASSTSSGGATDTQYF,TGCGCCAGCAGCACTTCTAGCGGGGGGGCGACAGATACGCAGTATTTT
13,.,TRBV12-3/TRBV12-4,TRBJ2-5,.,CASSSQGVGTQYF,TGTGCCAGCAGTTCCCAGGGCGTAGGGACCCAGTACTTC
17,.,TRBV24-1,TRBJ2-1,once,CATSDPNTEASYNEQFF,TGTGCCACCAGTGATCCGAATACAGAAGCCTCCTACAATGAGCAGTTCTTC
15,TRBD2,TRBV7-2,TRBJ2-7,.,CASSLGRGVSYEQYF,TGTGCCAGCAGCCTCGGCCGGGGGGTCTCCTACGAGCAGTACTTC
12,.,TRBV28,TRBJ1-5,.,CASSLQYQPQHF,TGTGCCAGCAGTTTACAGTATCAGCCCCAGCATTTT
16,.,TRBV6-1,TRBJ1-4,.,CASSGAWGSANEKLFF,TGTGCCAGCAGTGGGGCTTGGGGCTCGGCTAATGAAAAACTGTTTTTT
12,.,TRBV5-1,TRBJ2-5,.,CASSLRGETQYF,TGCGCCAGCAGCTTGAGGGGGGAGACCCAGTACTTC
14,.,TRBV7-9,TRBJ1-1,.,CASSLSTGDTEAFF,TGTGCCAGCAGCTTGTCTACGGGGGACACTGAAGCTTTCTTT
15,TRBD1,TRBV18,TRBJ1-1,.,CASSQLQGGNTEAFF,TGTGCCAGCTCACAACTGCAGGGGGGGAACACTGAAGCTTTCTTT
15,TRBD1,TRBV9,TRBJ1-4,.,CASSPRDSFNEKLFF,TGTGCCAGCAGCCCCCGGGACAGCTTTAATGAAAAACTGTTTTTT
12,.,TRBV2,TRBJ2-1,.,CASRNLDREQFF,TGTGCCAGCAGGAATTTAGATCGTGAGCAGTTCTTC
15,.,TRBV19,TRBJ2-1,.,CASSIGPGGHNEQFF,TGTGCCAGTAGTATAGGACCAGGGGGGCACAATGAGCAGTTCTTC
16,.,TRBV28,TRBJ1-6,.,CASSFGGGSYNSPLHF,TGTGCCAGCAGTTTTGGCGGCGGCTCCTATAATTCACCCCTCCACTTT
15,.,TRBV28,TRBJ1-2,.,CASSPDPIGAYGYTF,TGTGCCAGCAGTCCAGACCCAATCGGAGCGTATGGCTACACCTTC
14,TRBD2,TRBV5-1,TRBJ2-3,.,CASSLAGRADTQYF,TGCGCCAGCAGCTTAGCGGGGCGCGCAGATACGCAGTATTTT
14,.,TRBV28,TRBJ2-1,.,CASSLDRVLLEQFF,TGTGCCAGCAGTTTAGACCGGGTCCTACTAGAGCAGTTCTTC
15,TRBD2,TRBV2,TRBJ2-5,.,CASSVRAGGPETQYF,TGTGCCAGCAGTGTTCGAGCGGGGGGGCCAGAGACCCAGTACTTC
13,.,TRBV19,TRBJ1-5,medium-sized,CASSLSRSQPQHF,TGTGCCAGTAGTCTGAGCAGGTCCCAGCCCCAGCATTTT
14,.,TRBV25-1,TRBJ2-3,.,CASTMGLGGSAQYF,TGTGCCAGCACTATGGGACTGGGCGGTAGTGCGCAGTATTTT
18,TRBD1,TRBV4-1,TRBJ1-2,.,CASSQDWTDRGRLYGYTF,TGCGCCAGCAGCCAAGATTGGACAGACAGGGGCCGCCTCTATGGCTACACCTTC
13,.,TRBV6-5,TRBJ1-5,.,CASSFDRYQPQHF,TGTGCCAGCAGTTTCGACAGGTACCAGCCCCAGCATTTT
15,TRBD1,TRBV5-1,TRBJ1-2,.,CASSLGQGASEGYTF,TGCGCCAGCAGCTTAGGACAGGGGGCTTCGGAAGGCTACACCTTC
14,.,TRBV10-3,TRBJ2-3,.,CAISESLGLNTQYF,TGTGCCATCAGTGAGTCATTAGGACTGAATACGCAGTATTTT
15,TRBD1,TRBV11-2,TRBJ2-5,.,CASSPTNRGQETQYF,TGTGCCAGCAGCCCCACTAACAGGGGTCAAGAGACCCAGTACTTC
12,.,TRBV5-1,TRBJ2-7,.,CASSLRGYEQYF,TGCGCCAGCAGCCTCAGGGGTTACGAGCAGTACTTC
13,.,TRBV27,TRBJ2-7,.,CASTWSEGYEQYF,TGTGCCAGCACCTGGTCGGAGGGCTACGAGCAGTACTTC
14,.,TRBV6-5,TRBJ2-1,.,CASRKLARKASEFF,TGTGCCAGCAGGAAACTAGCACGTAAAGCTTCGGAGTTCTTC
12,TRBD1,TRBV2,TRBJ2-7,.,CASSELGRGRFF,TGTGCCAGCAGTGAATTAGGCAGGGGGCGATTCTTC
16,.,TRBV4-1,TRBJ2-3,.,CASSQVTSPGIDTQYF,TGCGCCAGCAGCCAAGTGACTAGTCCGGGGATAGATACGCAGTATTTT
13,.,TRBV5-4,TRBJ1-1,once,CASSYDRHTEAFF,TGTGCCAGCAGCTATGACAGGCACACTGAAGCTTTCTTT
15,.,TRBV6-5,TRBJ1-5,.,CASSPGGDYNQPQHF,TGTGCCAGCAGCCCGGGGGGGGACTACAATCAGCCCCAGCATTTT
16,TRBD2,TRBV3-1/TRBV3-2,TRBJ2-1,.,CASSQVKAGGFDEQFF,TGTGCCAGCAGCCAAGTAAAAGCGGGGGGGTTCGATGAGCAGTTCTTC
13,.,TRBV28,TRBJ2-2,.,CASCPMDTGELFF,TGTGCCAGTTGCCCTATGGACACCGGGGAGCTGTTTTTT
14,.,TRBV29-1,TRBJ2-2,.,CSAQAGVNTGELFF,TGCAGCGCCCAAGCGGGTGTGAACACCGGGGAGCTGTTTTTT
14,.,TRBV28,TRBJ1-5,once,CAIGGPGGNQPQHF,TGTGCCATTGGAGGGCCGGGAGGGAATCAGCCCCAGCATTTT
17,TRBD1,TRBV7-9,TRBJ2-1,.,CASSLARQGQIYNEQFF,TGTGCCAGCAGCTTAGCTAGACAGGGACAAATCTACAATGAGCAGTTCTTC
14,.,TRBV27,TRBJ1-6,.,CASSLSLQNSPLHF,TGTGCCAGCAGTTTATCCCTACAGAATTCACCCCTCCACTTT
14,.,TRBV28,TRBJ1-4,.,CASSSPQGSEKLFF,TGTGCCAGCAGTTCCCCCCAGGGGAGTGAAAAACTGTTTTTT
15,.,TRBV5-1,TRBJ2-1,.,CASSLGQNLYNEQFF,TGCGCCAGCAGCTTGGGACAGAACCTTTACAATGAGCAGTTCTTC